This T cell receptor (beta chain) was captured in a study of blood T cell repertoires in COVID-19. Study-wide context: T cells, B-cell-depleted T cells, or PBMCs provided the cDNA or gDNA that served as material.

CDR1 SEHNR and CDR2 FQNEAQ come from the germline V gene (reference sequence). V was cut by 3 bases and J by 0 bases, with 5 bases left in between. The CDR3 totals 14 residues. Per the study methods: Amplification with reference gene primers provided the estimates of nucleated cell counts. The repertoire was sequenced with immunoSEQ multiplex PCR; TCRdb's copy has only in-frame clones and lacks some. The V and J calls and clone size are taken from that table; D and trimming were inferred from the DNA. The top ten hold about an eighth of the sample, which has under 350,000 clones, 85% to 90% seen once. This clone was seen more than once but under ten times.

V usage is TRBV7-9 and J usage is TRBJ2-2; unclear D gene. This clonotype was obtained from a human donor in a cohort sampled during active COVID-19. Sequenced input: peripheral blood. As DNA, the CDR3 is TGTGCCAGCAGCTTCCAGGCGAACACCGGGGAGCTGTTTTTT. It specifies CASSFQANTGELFF.